These 31 T cell receptor beta chains share one sample of origin, sequenced in a study of blood T cell repertoires in COVID-19. The assay was immunoSEQ multiplex PCR, and TCRdb's table has in-frame clones only and misses some. The sample holds approximately 100,000 clones, 65% to 85% seen once. The sample consisted of peripheral blood. The receptors here all came from a woman aged 55-70 years with acute or convalescent COVID-19.

This CDR3 is CASSYSGQGDGYTF. For the CDR3, the DNA is TGTGCCAGCAGTTACTCGGGACAAGGTGATGGCTACACCTTC. This rearrangement joins TRBV6-6 to TRBJ1-2, with D possibly matching TRBD1 (6 bases). Germline loops: CDR1 MNHNY, CDR2 SVGAGI (reference sequence). This CDR3 comprises 14 residues. Between the trimmed V and J ends, which lost 0 bases and 6 bases, there was a span of 11 bases.

This chain links TRBV25-1 with TRBJ1-1, with no clear D. The CDR3 is 13 amino acids. Per the germline V gene, CDR1 is MGHDK and CDR2 is SYGVNS. V was trimmed by 2 bases and J by 9 bases, leaving 13 bases between them. This CDR3 is CASSEAGNPQAFF. For the CDR3, the DNA is TGTGCCAGCAGTGAAGCGGGGAACCCGCAAGCTTTCTTT.

The chain couples TRBV24-1 to TRBJ2-2; the match to TRBD1 covers 8 bases. V shed 8 bases, J shed 3 bases, and the junction held 10 bases outside the gene matches. The CDR3 is 16 residues long. Germline values: CDR1 KGHDR, CDR2 SFDVKD. CDR3 nucleotides: TGTGCCACCACCCCCACAGGGGGATCAGACACCGGGGAGCTGTTTTTT. Protein sequence: CATTPTGGSDTGELFF.

For the CDR3, the DNA is TGCAGTGCTACGTGGAACACTGAAGCTTTCTTT. It codes for CSATWNTEAFF. V and J are TRBV20-1 and TRBJ1-1; D remains ambiguous. Trimming pared 4 bases from V and 1 base from J, leaving 4 bases between. The CDR3 covers 11 residues. CDR1 and CDR2 (germline): DFQATT, SNEGSKA (reference sequence).

CDR3 sequence: CATSVGGPYNEQFF. In nucleotides, the CDR3 is TGTGCCACGTCCGTGGGGGGGCCCTACAATGAGCAGTTCTTC. J is TRBJ2-1 and V is TRBV15; tentative D call: TRBD2 (7 bases). Trimming removed 9 bases at V and 2 bases at J, with 14 bases between. This CDR3 has 14 amino acids. Germline V gene data show CDR1 as LNHNV and CDR2 as YYDKDF (reference sequence).

The rearrangement uses TRBV3-1 (or the pseudogene TRBV3-2) and TRBJ1-1; no reliable D call. Germline V gene lookup returns CDR1 LGHDT and CDR2 YNNKEL (reference sequence). V was pared by 5 bases and J by 8 bases, with 12 bases between. The CDR3 is 12 residues long. The chain's CDR3 is CASSIPGGEAFF. CDR3 DNA: TGTGCCAGCAGCATACCGGGAGGAGAAGCTTTCTTT.

For the CDR3, the DNA is TGTGCCAGCAGCCCGAATGGGGGGGATGGCTACACCTTC. The encoded protein is CASSPNGGDGYTF. The rearrangement uses TRBV7-3 and TRBJ1-2; maybe TRBD1 (5 bases). The length of the CDR3 is 13 residues. Germline V gene data show CDR1 as SGHTA and CDR2 as FQGTGA. V dropped 5 bases and J dropped 6 bases, with 13 bases sitting between them.

V and J are TRBV5-8 and TRBJ1-2; D might be TRBD1 (5 bases). Germline V gives CDR1 SGHTS, CDR2 YDEGEE. V was trimmed by 3 bases and J by 2 bases, leaving 20 bases between them. CDR3 length: 17 amino acids. The CDR3: CASSYPARRGPNYGYTF. In DNA, the CDR3 is TGTGCCAGCAGCTACCCCGCGCGGAGGGGTCCAAACTATGGCTACACCTTC.

This chain connects TRBV11-3 to TRBJ2-5; D may be TRBD1 (5 bases). Germline V gene lookup returns CDR1 SGHNT and CDR2 YENEEA. V lost 3 bases, J lost 0 bases, and 11 bases lay in between. This CDR3 is built from 15 residues. The CDR3 DNA reads as TGTGCCAGCAGCTTGTCAGGGTTTTACCAAGAGACCCAGTACTTC. It specifies CASSLSGFYQETQYF. Variable domain in full (rest from reference TRBV11-3 and TRBJ2-5): EAGVVQSPRYKIIEKKQPVAFWCNPISGHNTLYWYLQNLGQGPELLIRYENEEAVDDSQLPKDRFSAERLKGVDSTLKIQPAELGDSAVYLCASSLSGFYQETQYFGPGTRLLVL.

Here the CDR3 DNA reads TGTGCCAGCAGCTTAGAAGTGCGGGGGGCAAAAGGAAACACCATATATTTT. This codes for CASSLEVRGAKGNTIYF. The chain is built from TRBV7-6 and TRBJ1-3, with D possibly being TRBD1 (6 bases). V lost 1 base and J 4 bases, leaving 17 bases between the germline ends. Germline CDR1 reads SGHVS; CDR2 reads FNYEAQ. The CDR3 sequence is 17 residues long.

The chain recombines TRBV6-2 or TRBV6-3 with TRBJ1-1; 8 bases line up with TRBD1. The V gene end was trimmed by 4 bases and the J gene end by 0 bases; junction bases not matched to a gene: 4. Germline values: CDR1 MNHEY, CDR2 SVGEGT. The CDR3 is 15 amino acids. The CDR3 DNA follows: TGTGCCAGCAGTTCCCGACAGGGGATGAACACTGAAGCTTTCTTT. Amino acids: CASSSRQGMNTEAFF.

In this sample, this clone turned up a few times. The genes are TRBV10-1 and TRBJ2-2; TRBD2 agrees at 9 bases. This CDR3 has 19 residues. Germline V gene data show CDR1 as WNHNN and CDR2 as SYGVQD (reference sequence). Trimming removed 3 bases from V and 4 bases from J; junction bases left unmatched: 15. This CDR3 is CASSDPSGAGVRGTGELFF. The DNA for the CDR3 is TGCGCCAGCAGTGACCCTAGCGGGGCTGGAGTCCGGGGCACCGGGGAGCTGTTTTTT.

The chain has TRBV28 and TRBJ1-1; D may be TRBD1 (5 bases). The CDR3 sequence is 13 residues long. The germline gives CDR1 MDHEN, CDR2 SYDVKM. The V gene lost 5 bases and the J gene lost 8 bases, with 15 bases spanning the gap. The CDR3 DNA is TGTGCCAGCAGTCCCGGTGGGGGGAGGGAAGCTTTCTTT. Translated: CASSPGGGREAFF. Filled out from reference TRBV28 and TRBJ1-1, the complete variable domain reads DVKVTQSSRYLVKRTGEKVFLECVQDMDHENMFWYRQDPGLGLRLIYFSYDVKMKEKGDIPEGYSVSREKKERFSLILESASTNQTSMYLCASSPGGGREAFFGQGTRLTVV.

This sequence joins TRBV2 and TRBJ2-1; 7 bases fit TRBD1. V lost 6 bases and J lost 2; bases outside the gene matches: 13. The CDR3 spans 17 residues. The germline V gene has CDR1 SNHLY and CDR2 FYNNEI. The CDR3 protein is CASRRDSSIKAYNEQFF. The CDR3 region has the DNA TGTGCCAGCAGACGGGACAGCTCGATCAAAGCCTACAATGAGCAGTTCTTC.

J is TRBJ2-7 and V is TRBV14; D call uncertain. CDR1 is SGHDN, CDR2 FVKESK, per germline. CDR3 length: 12 residues. Trimming cost V 2 bases and J 5 bases, with 7 bases left between them. The CDR3 loop is CASSQYSDEQYF. The CDR3 bases are TGTGCCAGCAGCCAATATAGTGACGAGCAGTACTTC.

J is TRBJ2-3 and V is TRBV2; D not resolved. Germline assignment: CDR1 SNHLY and CDR2 FYNNEI. The CDR3 contains 13 residues. Trimming pared 6 bases from V and 5 bases from J, leaving 12 bases between. The chain's CDR3 is CASSTSYVDTQYF. In DNA, the CDR3 is TGTGCCAGCAGCACCAGTTACGTAGATACGCAGTATTTT. Together with reference TRBV2 and TRBJ2-3, the CDR3 gives the full variable domain: EPEVTQTPSHQVTQMGQEVILRCVPISNHLYFYWYRQILGQKVEFLVSFYNNEISEKSEIFDDQFSVERPDGSNFTLKIRSTKLEDSAMYFCASSTSYVDTQYFGPGTRLTVL.

This clone appeared a single time. The gene calls are TRBV25-1 and TRBJ1-6, with D possibly matching TRBD1 (5 bases). The CDR3 is 14 amino acids. Trimming cost V 4 bases and J 9 bases, with 13 bases left between them. Germline CDR1 and CDR2: MGHDK and SYGVNS. The CDR3 spells CASSGGWDSSPLHF. In DNA form, the CDR3 reads TGTGCCAGCAGTGGGGGATGGGACTCTTCACCCCTCCACTTT.

The V gene is TRBV6-2 or TRBV6-3, the J gene TRBJ2-1; D perhaps matches TRBD2 (6 bases). Trimming pared 6 bases from V and 3 bases from J, leaving 12 bases between. The CDR3 has 14 residues. In germline, CDR1 is MNHEY, CDR2 SVGEGT. In DNA, the CDR3 is TGTGCCAGCAGCTCTCCGGGGGTCTACAATGAGCAGTTCTTC. This sequence encodes CASSSPGVYNEQFF.

The chain recombines TRBV5-1 with TRBJ2-3, with 10 bases that match TRBD2. V dropped 2 bases and J dropped 3; count of bases not matched to a gene: 9. Germline-derived CDR1 and CDR2 are SGHRS and YFSETQ. CDR3 length: 17 amino acids. DNA of the CDR3: TGCGCCAGCAGCTTTAGCGGGGGGACCCCGATTACAGATACGCAGTATTTT. This encodes CASSFSGGTPITDTQYF.

CDR3 residues: CASSLWSGGRLDTQYF. CDR3 in DNA: TGTGCCAGCAGCTTATGGTCGGGGGGGCGGTTAGATACGCAGTATTTT. J is TRBJ2-3 and V is TRBV7-3; 8 nucleotides agree with TRBD2. The CDR3 extends over 16 amino acids. Germline lookup yields CDR1 SGHTA and CDR2 FQGTGA. The V and J ends lost 2 bases and 5 bases, in that order; junction bases with no gene match: 9.

The chain couples TRBV11-2 to TRBJ1-2; D gene unclear. Germline CDR1 SGHAT, CDR2 FQNNGV. The V end was cut by 4 bases, the J end by 8 bases, with 11 bases between. This CDR3 is 12 amino acids long. The CDR3 sequence: CASSSLRSGYTF. In DNA form, the CDR3 reads TGTGCCAGCAGCTCCCTCCGGTCGGGCTACACCTTC.

The chain uses TRBV5-1 and TRBJ2-3; perhaps TRBD2 as D (5 bases). This CDR3 contains 14 residues. V shed 0 bases and J shed 4 bases, with 9 bases lying between them. The germline V gene has CDR1 SGHRS and CDR2 YFSETQ. The CDR3 protein is CASSLGNSADTQYF. The CDR3 DNA reads as TGCGCCAGCAGCTTGGGTAATAGCGCAGATACGCAGTATTTT.

This clone appeared once. The chain has TRBV10-1 and TRBJ2-3; 11 bases line up with TRBD2. CDR3 length: 17 residues. V shed 0 bases and J 4 bases; nucleotides not matched to a gene: 6. CDR1 and CDR2 (germline): WNHNN, SYGVQD (reference sequence). CDR3 nucleotides: TGCGCCAGCAGTGAGTCCTCCGGGACTAGCGGCCCAGATACGCAGTATTTT. It specifies CASSESSGTSGPDTQYF.

This sequence joins TRBV14 and TRBJ1-3; D is perhaps TRBD1 (6 bases). Germline CDR1 and CDR2: SGHDN and FVKESK. V lost 4 bases and J 4 bases, leaving 11 bases between the germline ends. This CDR3 is 14 amino acids long. This chain's CDR3 is CASSLGQRGNTIYF. CDR3 nucleotides: TGTGCCAGCAGCCTCGGACAGAGGGGAAACACCATATATTTT.

This clone occurred once. The chain links TRBV7-2 to TRBJ1-3; D perhaps matches TRBD1 (6 bases). Trimming removed 1 base at V and 4 bases at J, with 11 bases between. CDR1 is SGHTA, CDR2 FQGNSA, per germline. The CDR3 sequence is 15 residues long. The CDR3 protein is CASSLDRAIGNTIYF. CDR3 nucleotide sequence: TGTGCCAGCAGCTTAGACAGGGCCATAGGAAACACCATATATTTT.

There are a few counts of this clone. V usage is TRBV9 and J usage is TRBJ2-3; 7 positions match TRBD2. CDR3 size: 19 residues. V shed 3 bases, J shed 2 bases, and the junction held 18 bases outside the gene matches. Germline CDR1 reads SGDLS; CDR2 reads YYNGEE. For the CDR3, the DNA is TGTGCCAGCAGCGGGTCAGCTAAATACCCCGGGGGGTACACAGATACGCAGTATTTT. This encodes CASSGSAKYPGGYTDTQYF.

The V call is TRBV19, the J call TRBJ2-6; D is unresolved. The CDR3 contains 18 residues. V was cut by 4 bases and J by 0 bases, with 16 bases left in between. Germline CDR1 is LNHDA and CDR2 is SQIVND (reference sequence). DNA of the CDR3: TGTGCCAGTAGTAGAGGCAGCACTATCCTCTCTGGGGCCAACGTCCTGACTTTC. Its translation is CASSRGSTILSGANVLTF.

The rearrangement links TRBV27 to TRBJ2-6; maybe TRBD2 (5 bases). Trimming took off 2 bases at V and 3 bases at J, with 8 bases between the two ends. This CDR3 is built from 15 residues. Germline V gives CDR1 MNHEY, CDR2 SMNVEV (reference sequence). The CDR3 region has the DNA TGTGCCAGCAGTTTAACGGGAATTGGGGCCAACGTCCTGACTTTC. This gives the protein CASSLTGIGANVLTF.

The sample holds one count of this clone. The chain combines TRBV6-1 with TRBJ1-1; D unresolved. CDR1 is MNHNS, CDR2 SASEGT, per germline. The ends were cut back, 2 bases at V and 2 bases at J, with 9 bases in the middle. The CDR3 is 14 amino acids. The CDR3 loop reads CASSERGRNTEAFF. Written as DNA, the CDR3 is TGTGCCAGCAGTGAACGGGGAAGAAACACTGAAGCTTTCTTT.

The chain has TRBV2 and TRBJ1-1; possibly TRBD1 for D (5 bases). The CDR3 runs 13 residues. V lost 8 bases, J lost 1 base, and 11 bases lay in between. Germline V gene lookup returns CDR1 SNHLY and CDR2 FYNNEI. The DNA for the CDR3 is TGTGCCAGCGGACAATTGGAGAACACTGAAGCTTTCTTT. Its translation: CASGQLENTEAFF.

V and J are TRBV12-3 or TRBV12-4 and TRBJ1-1; D is perhaps TRBD1 (5 bases). This CDR3 has 13 residues. Trimming stripped 3 bases from V and 4 bases from J, with 9 bases between. DNA of the CDR3: TGTGCCAGCAGTTTCAAGCAGGGCACTGAAGCTTTCTTT. Translation gives CASSFKQGTEAFF.